Presented here are 4 T cell receptor beta chains from one specimen sequenced in a study of T cell responses to AZD1222 COVID-19 vaccine. Method: immunoSEQ multiplex PCR; TCRdb's copy keeps in-frame clones and lacks some. The sample yields tens of thousands of clones, around 83% seen once. The source material was peripheral blood, sampled on day 0 of AZD1222 vaccination. The receptor source for this set is an adult in good health.

V gene TRBV5-4 combines with J gene TRBJ2-5; D gene unclear. The CDR3 length is 14 residues. CDR1 SGHNT and CDR2 YYREEE come from the germline V gene (reference sequence). V was clipped by 1 base and J by 4 bases, with 11 bases between them. DNA of the CDR3: TGTGCCAGCAGCTTGCCGGGTTTGTCAGAGACCCAGTACTTC. This sequence encodes CASSLPGLSETQYF.

There are a few counts of this clone. The V call is TRBV11-2, the J call TRBJ2-2; D remains ambiguous. Trimming cost V 1 base and J 5 bases, with 8 bases left between them. The length of the CDR3 is 14 residues. Per the germline V gene, CDR1 is SGHAT and CDR2 is FQNNGV. CDR3 bases: TGTGCCAGCAGCTTAGCTTTAGGAACCGGGGAGCTGTTTTTT. Protein: CASSLALGTGELFF.

The chain carries TRBV7-9 and TRBJ1-5; no definite D call. Germline CDR1 SEHNR, CDR2 FQNEAQ (reference sequence). The V gene lost 5 bases and the J gene lost 0 bases, with 8 bases spanning the gap. The CDR3 runs to 14 residues. The CDR3, as DNA: TGTGCCAGCAGCCCCCCCCCTAGCAATCAGCCCCAGCATTTT. This translates into CASSPPPSNQPQHF.

The V call is TRBV18, the J call TRBJ2-1, with D possibly TRBD1 on 6 matching bases. Trimming pared 3 bases from V and 9 bases from J, leaving 21 bases between. The CDR3 has 16 residues. Germline values: CDR1 KGHSH, CDR2 LQKENI. CDR3 region: CASSPGAGDLRGEQFF. The CDR3 DNA is TGTGCCAGCTCACCGGGGGCAGGGGACCTCCGTGGTGAGCAGTTCTTC.